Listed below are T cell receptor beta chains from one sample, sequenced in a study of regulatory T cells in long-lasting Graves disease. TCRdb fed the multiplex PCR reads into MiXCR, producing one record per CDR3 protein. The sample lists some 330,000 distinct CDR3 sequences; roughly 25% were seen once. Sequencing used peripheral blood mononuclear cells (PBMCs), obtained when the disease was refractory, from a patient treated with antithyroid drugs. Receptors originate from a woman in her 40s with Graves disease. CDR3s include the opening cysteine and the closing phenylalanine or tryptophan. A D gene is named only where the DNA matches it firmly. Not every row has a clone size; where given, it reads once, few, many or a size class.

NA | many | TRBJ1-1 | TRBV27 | TGTGCCAGCAGTTGGGGCTCGAACACTGAAGCTTTCTTT | CASSWGSNTEAFF
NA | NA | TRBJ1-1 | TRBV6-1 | TGTGCCAGCAGGAGAAAATCCTACACTGAAGCTTTCTTT | CASRRKSYTEAFF
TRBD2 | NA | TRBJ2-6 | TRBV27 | TGTGCCAGCAGTTTTGGGAGGACTAGCTTAATCTGGGGCTCTGGGGCCAACGTCCTGACTTTC | CASSFGRTSLIWGSGANVLTF
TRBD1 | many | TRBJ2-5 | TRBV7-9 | TGTGCCAGCAGCTTAGAAGGGACAGGCCAACCACAGTACTTC | CASSLEGTGQPQYF
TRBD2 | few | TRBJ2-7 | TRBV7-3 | TGTGCCAGCAGCTTACAGGGTCCGGGACTAGCGGGGTGGGAAGAGCAGTACTTC | CASSLQGPGLAGWEEQYF
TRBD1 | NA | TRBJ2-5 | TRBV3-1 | TGTGCCAGCAGCCTGGCCGGGACAGGGGCAACGGGGGAGACCCAGTACTTC | CASSLAGTGATGETQYF
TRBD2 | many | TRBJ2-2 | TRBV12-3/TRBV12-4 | TGTGCCAGCAGTTCGGGCCGGGAGGACAACACCGGGGAGCTGTTTTTT | CASSSGREDNTGELFF
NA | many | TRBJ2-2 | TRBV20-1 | TGCAGTGCCCATCAGGGAAACACCGGGGAGCTGTTTTTT | CSAHQGNTGELFF
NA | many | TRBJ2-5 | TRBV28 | TGTGCCAGCAGCCCCGGGACACTTGGGGCCCAGTACTTC | CASSPGTLGAQYF
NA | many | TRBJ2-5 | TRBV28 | TGTGCCAGCAGTTCCCCGGCCCAAGAGACCCAGTACTTC | CASSSPAQETQYF
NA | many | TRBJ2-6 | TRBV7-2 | TGTGCCAGCAGCTTAGGAGGACGGATCTCTGGGGCCAACGTCCTGACTTTC | CASSLGGRISGANVLTF
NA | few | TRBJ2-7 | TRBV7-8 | TGTGCCAGCAGCTCCTCGGGTGAGGGCCTCTCCTACGAGCAGTACTTC | CASSSSGEGLSYEQYF
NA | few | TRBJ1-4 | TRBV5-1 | TGCGCCAGCAGCTTGGATCTTTACCTGACGGACGCAACTAATGAAAAACTGTTTTTT | CASSLDLYLTDATNEKLFF
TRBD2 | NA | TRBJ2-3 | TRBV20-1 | TGCAGTGCTAGACCTCTAGCGGGAGGGCCACATACGCAGTATTTT | CSARPLAGGPHTQYF
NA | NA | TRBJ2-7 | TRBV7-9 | TGTGCCAGCAGGGGTGCGGCCTACGAGCAGTACTTC | CASRGAAYEQYF
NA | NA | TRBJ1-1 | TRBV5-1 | TGCGCCAGCAGCTTGGCCGTTTCAGGGAACACTGAAGCTTTCTTT | CASSLAVSGNTEAFF
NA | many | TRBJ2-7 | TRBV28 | TGTGCCAGCAGTTTAAGAGGGAGTCGTTCTGGCGAGCAGTACTTC | CASSLRGSRSGEQYF
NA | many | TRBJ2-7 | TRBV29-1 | TGCAGCGTTGCGGTGTGGCGGGGACGCTCCTACGAGCAGTACTTC | CSVAVWRGRSYEQYF
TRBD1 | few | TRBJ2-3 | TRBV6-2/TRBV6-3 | TGTGCCAGCACCGAGATCAGGGGGTTGACGCAGTATTTT | CASTEIRGLTQYF
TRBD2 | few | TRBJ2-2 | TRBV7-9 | TGTGCCAGCAGCCAATCAAAGTTACTAGCGAGGGGCTTCACCGGGGAGCTGTTTTTT | CASSQSKLLARGFTGELFF
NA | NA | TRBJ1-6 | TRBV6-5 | TGTGCCAGCAGTTATGTGCAGGGACATTCACCCCTCCACTTT | CASSYVQGHSPLHF
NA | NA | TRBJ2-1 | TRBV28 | TGTGCCAGCAGTTCAATACTAGACAATGAGCAGTTCTTC | CASSSILDNEQFF